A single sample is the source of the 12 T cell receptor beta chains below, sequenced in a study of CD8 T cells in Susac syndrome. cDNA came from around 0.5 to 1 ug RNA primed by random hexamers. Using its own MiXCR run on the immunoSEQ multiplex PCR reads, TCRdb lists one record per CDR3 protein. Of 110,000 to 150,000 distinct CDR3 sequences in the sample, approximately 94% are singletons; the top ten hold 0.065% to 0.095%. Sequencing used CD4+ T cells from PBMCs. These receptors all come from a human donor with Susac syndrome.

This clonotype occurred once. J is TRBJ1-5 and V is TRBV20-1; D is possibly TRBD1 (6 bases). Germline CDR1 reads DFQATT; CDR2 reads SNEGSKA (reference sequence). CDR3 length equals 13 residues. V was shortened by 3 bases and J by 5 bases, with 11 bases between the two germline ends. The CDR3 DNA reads TGCAGTGCTAGTGCGGGACATGATCAGCCCCAGCATTTT. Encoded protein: CSASAGHDQPQHF.

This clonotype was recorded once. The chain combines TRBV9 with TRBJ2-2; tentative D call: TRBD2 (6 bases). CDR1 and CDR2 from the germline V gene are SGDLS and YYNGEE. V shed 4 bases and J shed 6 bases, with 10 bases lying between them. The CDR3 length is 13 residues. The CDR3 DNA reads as TGTGCCAGCAGCCCCCGGGACTCCGGGGAGCTGTTTTTT. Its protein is CASSPRDSGELFF.

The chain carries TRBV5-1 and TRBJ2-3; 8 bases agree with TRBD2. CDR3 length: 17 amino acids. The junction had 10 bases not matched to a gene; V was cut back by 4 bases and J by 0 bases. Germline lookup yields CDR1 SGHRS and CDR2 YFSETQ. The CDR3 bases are TGCGCCAGCAGCACCCTCCTTGGCGGGGGGAGCACAGATACGCAGTATTTT. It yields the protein CASSTLLGGGSTDTQYF.

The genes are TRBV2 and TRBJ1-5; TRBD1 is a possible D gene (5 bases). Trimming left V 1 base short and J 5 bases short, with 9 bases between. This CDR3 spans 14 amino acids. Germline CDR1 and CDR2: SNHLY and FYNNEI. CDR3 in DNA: TGTGCCAGCAGTGAAGACAGAGGGGATCAGCCCCAGCATTTT. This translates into CASSEDRGDQPQHF.

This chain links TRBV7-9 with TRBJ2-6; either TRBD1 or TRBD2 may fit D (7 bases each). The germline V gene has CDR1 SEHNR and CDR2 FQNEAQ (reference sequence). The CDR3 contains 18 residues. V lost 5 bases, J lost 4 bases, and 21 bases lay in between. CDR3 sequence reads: CASSPPGGQLTGANVLTF. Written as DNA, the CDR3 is TGTGCCAGCAGCCCACCGGGGGGACAGCTCACAGGGGCCAACGTCCTGACTTTC.

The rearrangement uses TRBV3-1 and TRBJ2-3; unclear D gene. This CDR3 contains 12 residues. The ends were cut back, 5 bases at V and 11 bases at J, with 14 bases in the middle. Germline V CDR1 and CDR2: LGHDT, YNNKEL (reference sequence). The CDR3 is CASSSLGIGQYF. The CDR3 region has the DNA TGTGCCAGCAGCTCGCTCGGTATAGGGCAGTATTTT.

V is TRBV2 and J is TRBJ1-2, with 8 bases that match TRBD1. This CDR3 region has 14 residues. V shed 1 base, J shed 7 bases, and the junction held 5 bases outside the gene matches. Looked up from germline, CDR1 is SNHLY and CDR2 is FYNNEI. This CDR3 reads CASSEGRGLGGYTF. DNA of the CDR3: TGTGCCAGCAGTGAAGGCAGGGGGCTTGGTGGCTACACCTTC.

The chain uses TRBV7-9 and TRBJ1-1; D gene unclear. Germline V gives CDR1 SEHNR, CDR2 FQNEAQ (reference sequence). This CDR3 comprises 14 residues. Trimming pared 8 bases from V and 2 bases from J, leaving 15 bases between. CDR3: CASRHTEGNTEAFF. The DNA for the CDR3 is TGTGCCAGCCGCCATACAGAAGGCAACACTGAAGCTTTCTTT.

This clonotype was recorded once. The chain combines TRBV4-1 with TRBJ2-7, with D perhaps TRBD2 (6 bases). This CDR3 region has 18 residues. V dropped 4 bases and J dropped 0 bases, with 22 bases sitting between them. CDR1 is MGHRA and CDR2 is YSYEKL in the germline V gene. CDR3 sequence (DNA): TGCGCCAGCAGCCGATCTTCCGGCGCCGGGGGAAGCTCCTACGAGCAGTACTTC. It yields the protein CASSRSSGAGGSSYEQYF.

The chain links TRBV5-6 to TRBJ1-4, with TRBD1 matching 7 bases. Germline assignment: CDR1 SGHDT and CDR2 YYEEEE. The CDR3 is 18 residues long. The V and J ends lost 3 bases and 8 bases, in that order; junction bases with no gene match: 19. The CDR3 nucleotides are TGTGCCAGCAGCTCAACAGGGGACAGCGTATTAAGAGGGGAAAAACTGTTTTTT. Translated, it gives CASSSTGDSVLRGEKLFF.

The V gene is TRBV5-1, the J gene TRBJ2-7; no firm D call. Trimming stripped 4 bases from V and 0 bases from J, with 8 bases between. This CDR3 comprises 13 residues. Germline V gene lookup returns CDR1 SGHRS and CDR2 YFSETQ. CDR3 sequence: CASSLWASYEQYF. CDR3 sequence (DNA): TGCGCCAGCAGCCTCTGGGCCTCCTACGAGCAGTACTTC.

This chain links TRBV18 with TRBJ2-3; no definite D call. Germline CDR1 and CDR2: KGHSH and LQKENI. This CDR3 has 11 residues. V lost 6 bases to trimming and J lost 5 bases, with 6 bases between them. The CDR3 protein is CASSTRDTQYF. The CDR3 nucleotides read TGTGCCAGCTCCACCCGAGATACGCAGTATTTT.